Presented here are 6 T cell receptor beta chains from one specimen sequenced in a study of blood T cell repertoires in COVID-19. Clones were sequenced by immunoSEQ multiplex PCR, and TCRdb holds only the in-frame ones, with some missing. The repertoire consists of about 500,000 clones, with about 89% occurring once and the leading ten covering roughly 7.4%. Specimen: peripheral blood. Receptors originate from a woman aged 45-59 years with COVID-19, enrolled during active disease.

This sequence joins TRBV5-4 and TRBJ2-7; a possible D gene is TRBD2 (6 bases). The germline V gene has CDR1 SGHNT and CDR2 YYREEE (reference sequence). This CDR3 comprises 14 residues. V was trimmed by 2 bases and J by 5 bases, leaving 14 bases between them. The CDR3 spells CASSFEAGSDEQYF. Written as DNA, the CDR3 is TGTGCCAGCAGCTTTGAGGCGGGGTCCGACGAGCAGTACTTC. The full variable domain, in which reference TRBV5-4 and TRBJ2-7 provide the parts outside the CDR3, is ETGVTQSPTHLIKTRGQQVTLRCSSQSGHNTVSWYQQALGQGPQFIFQYYREEENGRGNFPPRFSGLQFPNYSSELNVNALELDDSALYLCASSFEAGSDEQYFGPGTRLTVT.

The chain recombines TRBV11-2 with TRBJ2-1, with 12 bases matching TRBD2. CDR3 length equals 15 residues. Germline trimming cut 4 bases from V and 6 bases from J; bases unmatched to any gene: 4. Germline CDR1 SGHAT, CDR2 FQNNGV. The CDR3 spells CASSSLAGGPNEQFF. The CDR3 DNA is TGTGCCAGCAGCTCCCTAGCGGGGGGGCCCAATGAGCAGTTCTTC.

J is TRBJ2-1 and V is TRBV11-2; 8 bases are shared with TRBD2. The ends lost 5 bases at V and 9 bases at J; junction bases unmatched: 18. The germline V gene encodes CDR1 SGHAT and CDR2 FQNNGV. This CDR3 is built from 17 residues. CDR3 bases: TGTGCCAGCAGCCCGGGCGGCGGGGGGTCAGGGTTGGGTGAGCAGTTCTTC. As protein: CASSPGGGGSGLGEQFF.

The chain employs TRBV30 and TRBJ1-5, with a tentative D call TRBD1 (5 bases). Trimming shortened V by 1 base and J by 8 bases, and 12 bases separated the two germline ends. This CDR3 comprises 13 residues. Germline V gene data show CDR1 as GTSNPN and CDR2 as SVGIG (reference sequence). DNA of the CDR3: TGTGCCTGGAGTGATGCGGGGCGTGAGCCCCAGCATTTT. Translation: CAWSDAGREPQHF.

V and J are TRBV3-1 (or the pseudogene TRBV3-2) and TRBJ2-5; 7 bases map to TRBD1. This CDR3 contains 13 residues. V lost 4 bases and J lost 4; bases outside the gene matches: 3. Germline values: CDR1 LGHDT, CDR2 YNNKEL (reference sequence). CDR3 DNA: TGTGCCAGCAGCCCGACAGGGCCAGAGACCCAGTACTTC. As protein: CASSPTGPETQYF.

The chain has TRBV5-4 and TRBJ2-6, with D perhaps matching TRBD1 (7 bases). This CDR3 spans 17 amino acids. Trimming cost V 4 bases and J 3 bases, with 17 bases left between them. From germline, CDR1 is SGHNT and CDR2 YYREEE (reference sequence). DNA of the CDR3: TGTGCCAGCAGCAAACCGGAGGGGGCGGATGGGGCCAACGTCCTGACTTTC. This sequence encodes CASSKPEGADGANVLTF.